One sample yielded the 28 T cell receptor beta chains listed below, sequenced in a study of T cells after yellow fever vaccination. MiXCR was run by TCRdb on the 5' RACE reads, yielding one entry per CDR3 protein. The data hold about 160,000 distinct CDR3 sequences, with approximately 6.7% observed a single time. This specimen was CD4+ T cells sorted from PBMCs, taken around 5 days after the first yellow fever vaccination. Receptors originate from a man between 18 and 29 years old who received the YFV17D yellow fever vaccine.

The chain joins TRBV5-1 to TRBJ1-3, with a possible D match to TRBD1 (5 bases). The CDR3 runs 14 residues. CDR1 is SGHRS, CDR2 YFSETQ, per germline. V was pared by 2 bases and J by 2 bases, with 8 bases between. The CDR3 DNA is TGCGCCAGCAGCTTAACAGGAGCTGGAAACACCATATATTTT. Translation: CASSLTGAGNTIYF. The whole variable domain, filled in from reference TRBV5-1 and TRBJ1-3, reads KAGVTQTPRYLIKTRGQQVTLSCSPISGHRSVSWYQQTPGQGLQFLFEYFSETQRNKGNFPGRFSGRQFSNSRSEMNVSTLELGDSALYLCASSLTGAGNTIYFGEGSWLTVV.

The table lists this clonotype with a few counts. J is TRBJ1-6 and V is TRBV6-5; unclear D gene. The CDR3 is 15 residues long. Germline-derived CDR1 and CDR2 are MNHEY and SVGAGI. V was trimmed by 2 bases and J by 6 bases, leaving 11 bases between them. The CDR3 region is CASSYLGPVNSPLHF. In DNA, the CDR3 is TGTGCCAGCAGTTACCTCGGACCGGTTAATTCACCCCTCCACTTT.

The rearrangement joins TRBV6-5 to TRBJ2-1; TRBD2 matches at 12 bases. Unmatched junction bases numbered 11, after V lost 8 bases and J lost 9 bases. Germline V gives CDR1 MNHEY, CDR2 SVGAGI. The CDR3 extends over 15 amino acids. The CDR3 DNA follows: TGTGCCAGCGCCCCTCTAGCGGGGGGGCCGGTTGAGCAGTTCTTC. Translated, it gives CASAPLAGGPVEQFF.

The CDR3 protein is CATSREVQGPGETQYF. CDR3 in DNA: TGTGCCACCAGCAGAGAAGTGCAGGGGCCAGGGGAGACCCAGTACTTC. This chain connects TRBV15 to TRBJ2-5, with a possible D match to TRBD1 (6 bases). The CDR3 consists of 16 residues. With 0 bases removed from V and 5 bases from J, the gap between germline ends came to 16 bases. Germline V gene sequence: CDR1 LNHNV, CDR2 YYDKDF (reference sequence).

The V gene is TRBV7-2, the J gene TRBJ2-5, with no clear D. V lost 3 bases and J 9 bases, leaving 17 bases between the germline ends. The germline CDR1 and CDR2 sequences are SGHTA and FQGNSA. The CDR3 spans 14 residues. The CDR3 DNA follows: TGTGCCAGCAGCTTCCTCAGACCCACCCAGGCCCAGTACTTC. Amino acids: CASSFLRPTQAQYF.

V usage is TRBV20-1 and J usage is TRBJ2-5; D unresolved. Trimming shortened V by 3 bases and J by 1 base, and 18 bases separated the two germline ends. The CDR3 covers 16 residues. CDR1 and CDR2 (germline): DFQATT, SNEGSKA (reference sequence). As DNA, the CDR3 is TGCAGTGCTAGGGCTGGGTGGGTGAGCGTCCAAGAGACCCAGTACTTC. Protein sequence: CSARAGWVSVQETQYF.

This clonotype appeared many times. The rearrangement joins TRBV7-2 to TRBJ2-4; 8 nucleotides align to TRBD1. V dropped 7 bases and J dropped 6; count of bases not matched to a gene: 5. The CDR3 is 13 residues long. CDR1 and CDR2 from the germline V gene are SGHTA and FQGNSA. DNA for the CDR3: TGTGCCAGCAAACAGGGGGGCGCAAACATTCAGTACTTC. Its translation: CASKQGGANIQYF. The full variable domain, its missing parts supplied by reference TRBV7-2 and TRBJ2-4, is GAGVSQSPSNKVTEKGKDVELRCDPISGHTALYWYRQSLGQGLEFLIYFQGNSAPDKSGLPSDRFSAERTGGSVSTLTIQRTQQEDSAVYLCASKQGGANIQYFGAGTRLSVL.

At least ten counts were recorded for this clonotype. V and J are TRBV9 and TRBJ2-5, with a possible D match to TRBD2 (5 bases). Germline-derived CDR1 and CDR2 are SGDLS and YYNGEE. CDR3 length: 15 amino acids. Trimming left V 4 bases short and J 1 base short, with 14 bases between. CDR3 DNA sequence: TGTGCCAGCAGCAACACGGTGGGAGTCCAAGAGACCCAGTACTTC. It encodes CASSNTVGVQETQYF.

This clonotype has ten or more counts. This rearrangement joins TRBV14 to TRBJ2-1; TRBD2 matches 10 bases. The length of the CDR3 is 16 residues. Germline CDR1 and CDR2: SGHDN and FVKESK. V dropped 4 bases and J dropped 4; count of bases not matched to a gene: 7. The CDR3 DNA sequence: TGTGCCAGCAGCCTCCTTCTAGCGGGGGCATACAATGAGCAGTTCTTC. Translating gives CASSLLLAGAYNEQFF. Filled out from reference TRBV14 and TRBJ2-1, the complete variable domain reads EAGVTQFPSHSVIEKGQTVTLRCDPISGHDNLYWYRRVMGKEIKFLLHFVKESKQDESGMPNNRFLAERTGGTYSTLKVQPAELEDSGVYFCASSLLLAGAYNEQFFGPGTRLTVL.

In its sample, this clonotype was seen many times. The V and J genes are TRBV30 and TRBJ2-5; D remains unclear. The CDR3 has 11 residues. Germline CDR1 and CDR2: GTSNPN and SVGIG (reference sequence). V was trimmed by 4 bases and J by 3 bases, leaving 6 bases between them. CDR3 residues: CAWTDEETQYF. CDR3 bases: TGTGCCTGGACGGACGAAGAGACCCAGTACTTC. The full variable domain, its missing parts supplied by reference TRBV30 and TRBJ2-5, is SQTIHQWPATLVQPVGSPLSLECTVEGTSNPNLYWYRQAAGRGLQLLFYSVGIGQISSEVPQNLSASRPQDRQFILSSKKLLLSDSGFYLCAWTDEETQYFGPGTRLLVL.

This clonotype was counted ten times or more. The CDR3 DNA reads TGCAGTGCTAGGCCCCGGACAGGGCCGAACACTGAAGCTTTCTTT. Translated, it gives CSARPRTGPNTEAFF. The chain joins TRBV20-1 to TRBJ1-1; 8 nucleotides agree with TRBD1. Germline assignment: CDR1 DFQATT and CDR2 SNEGSKA (reference sequence). CDR3 size: 15 residues. V lost 3 bases and J lost 1; bases outside the gene matches: 7.

This clonotype was picked up a small number of times. The chain employs TRBV29-1 and TRBJ1-6; TRBD1 agrees at 8 bases. The ends lost 6 bases at V and 10 bases at J; junction bases unmatched: 8. The CDR3 extends over 13 amino acids. Germline V lookup: CDR1 SQVTM, CDR2 ANQGSEA. The CDR3 protein is CSVAQGARSPLHF. CDR3 nucleotides: TGCAGCGTGGCCCAGGGGGCACGGTCACCCCTCCACTTT.

The table lists this clonotype with a few counts. The gene calls are TRBV5-4 and TRBJ2-2; D is perhaps TRBD2 (6 bases). CDR1 and CDR2 from the germline V gene are SGHNT and YYREEE (reference sequence). CDR3 length equals 13 residues. The ends were cut back, 3 bases at V and 6 bases at J, with 9 bases in the middle. CDR3 sequence reads: CASSSRESGELFF. The CDR3 DNA sequence: TGTGCCAGCAGCTCCCGGGAGTCCGGGGAGCTGTTTTTT.

The genes are TRBV24-1 and TRBJ2-5; tentative D call: TRBD2 (5 bases). Germline-derived CDR1 and CDR2 are KGHDR and SFDVKD. Trimming took off 7 bases at V and 2 bases at J, with 19 bases between the two ends. The CDR3 has 16 residues. The CDR3 coding sequence is TGTGCCACCAGCCCCCGGGGAGCCGGCCAACAAGAGACCCAGTACTTC. Amino acid sequence: CATSPRGAGQQETQYF.

In this sample, this clonotype turned up many times. The rearrangement uses TRBV6-1 and TRBJ2-3, with D hard to call. The germline CDR1 and CDR2 sequences are MNHNS and SASEGT. With 9 bases removed from V and 2 bases from J, the gap between germline ends came to 15 bases. CDR3 length: 14 residues. CDR3 sequence: CARKDRMHTDTQYF. The CDR3 DNA sequence: TGTGCCAGGAAGGACCGAATGCACACAGATACGCAGTATTTT.

By frequency in the sample, this clonotype is medium-sized. The V and J genes are TRBV4-1 and TRBJ1-1, with TRBD1 identical over 8 bases. CDR1 is MGHRA, CDR2 YSYEKL, per germline. V dropped 2 bases and J dropped 7; count of bases not matched to a gene: 6. The CDR3 runs to 14 residues. CDR3 nucleotides: TGCGCCAGCAGCCAACCGACAGGGGAGGATGAAGCTTTCTTT. This codes for CASSQPTGEDEAFF.

The table lists this clonotype with a few counts. The rearrangement uses TRBV2 and TRBJ1-6, with a weak D call TRBD1 (5 bases). Looked up from germline, CDR1 is SNHLY and CDR2 is FYNNEI. This CDR3 spans 16 amino acids. V shed 6 bases and J shed 7 bases, with 19 bases lying between them. CDR3 sequence reads: CASRPPGPGLNSPLHF. CDR3 nucleotide sequence: TGTGCCAGCAGACCCCCGGGGCCGGGCCTCAATTCACCCCTCCACTTT.

This clonotype showed up many times. The chain employs TRBV6-5 and TRBJ2-3, with 7 bases that match TRBD2. This CDR3 contains 14 residues. The V and J ends lost 4 bases and 4 bases, in that order; junction bases with no gene match: 5. Germline V gene sequence: CDR1 MNHEY, CDR2 SVGAGI. CDR3 in amino acids: CASSWRGLPDTQYF. The CDR3, as DNA: TGTGCCAGCAGTTGGCGGGGGTTACCAGATACGCAGTATTTT.

On this clonotype itself: This likely comes from a read error, as the CDR3 has no conserved phenylalanine or tryptophan at its end. The V call is TRBV7-6, the J call TRBJ1-1; D is ambiguous. V shed 0 bases and J shed 4 bases, with 9 bases lying between them. Looked up from germline, CDR1 is SGHVS and CDR2 is FNYEAQ. This CDR3 is built from 14 residues. CDR3 region: CASSLAGSTTEAFS. CDR3 nucleotide sequence: TGTGCCAGCAGCTTAGCGGGGAGCACCACTGAAGCTTTCTCT.

There are many counts of this clonotype. The chain couples TRBV7-9 to TRBJ1-1; TRBD1 is a possible D gene (6 bases). The germline V gene has CDR1 SEHNR and CDR2 FQNEAQ (reference sequence). This CDR3 is built from 15 residues. Trimming took off 5 bases at V and 1 base at J, with 14 bases between the two ends. The chain's CDR3 is CASSPRGTTNTEAFF. CDR3 nucleotide sequence: TGTGCCAGCAGCCCTAGAGGGACAACGAACACTGAAGCTTTCTTT.

This clonotype was seen ten or more times. The chain recombines TRBV29-1 with TRBJ1-2; a possible D gene is TRBD1 (5 bases). CDR3 length: 11 amino acids. The germline V and J ends were trimmed by 7 bases and 8 bases, with 14 bases remaining between them. Germline V gene lookup returns CDR1 SQVTM and CDR2 ANQGSEA. The CDR3 is CSALQVRGYTF. In DNA form, the CDR3 reads TGCAGCGCTCTACAGGTTCGAGGCTACACCTTC.

Many counts were recorded for this clonotype. The chain recombines TRBV7-2 with TRBJ2-1; the D is unclear. The CDR3 runs to 15 residues. V lost 1 base, J lost 7 bases, and 14 bases lay in between. Looked up from germline, CDR1 is SGHTA and CDR2 is FQGNSA. Here the CDR3 reads CASSLVEWGRNEQFF. CDR3 nucleotide sequence: TGTGCCAGCAGCTTAGTCGAATGGGGTCGGAATGAGCAGTTCTTC.

This clonotype was found many times. This chain joins TRBV5-6 and TRBJ2-2, with a weak D call TRBD2 (5 bases). The CDR3 contains 16 residues. Germline V gene sequence: CDR1 SGHDT, CDR2 YYEEEE. Between the trimmed V and J ends, which lost 5 bases and 5 bases, there was a span of 19 bases. CDR3: CASSLLLGSDTGELFF. The CDR3 nucleotides read TGTGCCAGCAGTCTTCTCTTGGGGAGTGATACCGGGGAGCTGTTTTTT.

A word on this clonotype: A much larger clonotype is one base distant, so this may be a read error. This chain connects TRBV7-8 to TRBJ2-5; D possibly corresponds to TRBD1 (5 bases). Germline V gives CDR1 SGHVS, CDR2 FQNEAQ. The V gene lost 2 bases and the J gene lost 5 bases, with 27 bases spanning the gap. The CDR3 spans 19 residues. The CDR3 protein is CASSLRWGLLKAAGETQYF. The CDR3 DNA reads TGTGCCAGCAGCTTACGGTGGGGCCTCCTCAAGGCCGCAGGGGAGACCCAGTACTTC.

This clonotype was detected many times. The CDR3 region is CASSILRYQPQHF. The CDR3 coding sequence is TGTGCCAGCTCGATTTTGCGGTATCAGCCCCAGCATTTT. The rearrangement joins TRBV12-3 or TRBV12-4 to TRBJ1-5; D gene unclear. V was pared by 8 bases and J by 5 bases, with 13 bases between. The CDR3 is 13 amino acids.

This clonotype was observed at least ten times. This chain links TRBV7-2 with TRBJ2-1, with 15 bases identical to TRBD2. V lost 4 bases and J lost 8; bases outside the gene matches: 3. This CDR3 is built from 15 residues. CDR1 and CDR2 from the germline V gene are SGHTA and FQGNSA. The CDR3 DNA sequence: TGTGCCAGCAGCTGGACTAGCGGGGGGGGGGATGAGCAGTTCTTC. This sequence encodes CASSWTSGGGDEQFF.

There are a few counts of this clonotype. Relative to the germline gene, one junction end is altered; a read error may explain this. The gene calls are TRBV7-2 and TRBJ2-5; 7 nucleotides line up with TRBD1. CDR1 SGHTA and CDR2 FQGNSA come from the germline V gene. CDR3 length: 12 residues. CDR3 nucleotides: TGTGCCAGCAGCCGGGAAACGGGGCCAGGGGGCTTC. Its translation is CASSRETGPGGF. The complete variable domain, with remaining parts taken from reference TRBV7-2 and TRBJ2-5, reads GAGVSQSPSNKVTEKGKDVELRCDPISGHTALYWYRQSLGQGLEFLIYFQGNSAPDKSGLPSDRFSAERTGGSVSTLTIQRTQQEDSAVYLCASSRETGPGGFGPGTRLLVL.

This clonotype was recorded at least ten times. CDR3 in amino acids: CASSAGLYNEQFF. In nucleotides, the CDR3 is TGTGCCAGCAGCGCGGGACTTTACAATGAGCAGTTCTTC. V gene TRBV7-8 combines with J gene TRBJ2-1, with D tentatively TRBD2 (6 bases). The CDR3 has 13 residues. The germline CDR1 and CDR2 sequences are SGHVS and FQNEAQ. With 5 bases removed from V and 4 bases from J, the gap between germline ends came to 9 bases.